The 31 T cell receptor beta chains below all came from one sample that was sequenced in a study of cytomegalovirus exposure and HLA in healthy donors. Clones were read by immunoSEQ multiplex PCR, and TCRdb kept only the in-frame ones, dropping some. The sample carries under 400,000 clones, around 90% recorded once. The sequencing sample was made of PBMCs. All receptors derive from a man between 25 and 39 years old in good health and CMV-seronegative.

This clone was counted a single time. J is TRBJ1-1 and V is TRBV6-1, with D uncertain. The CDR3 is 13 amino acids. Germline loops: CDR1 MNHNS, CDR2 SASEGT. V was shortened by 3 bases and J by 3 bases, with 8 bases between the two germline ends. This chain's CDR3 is CASSDEAYTEAFF. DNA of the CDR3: TGTGCCAGCAGTGATGAGGCGTACACTGAAGCTTTCTTT.

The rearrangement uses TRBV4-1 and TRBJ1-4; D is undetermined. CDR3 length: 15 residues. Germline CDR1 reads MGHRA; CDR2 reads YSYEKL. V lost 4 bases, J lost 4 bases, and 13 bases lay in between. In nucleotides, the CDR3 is TGCGCCAGCAGCCCCGCGCCGGAGGGTAATGAAAAACTGTTTTTT. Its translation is CASSPAPEGNEKLFF.

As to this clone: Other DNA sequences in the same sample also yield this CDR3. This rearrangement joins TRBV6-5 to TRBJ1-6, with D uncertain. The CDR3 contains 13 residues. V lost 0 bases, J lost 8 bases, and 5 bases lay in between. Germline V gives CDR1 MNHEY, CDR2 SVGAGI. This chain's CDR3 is CASSYSTDSPLHF. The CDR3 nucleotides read TGTGCCAGCAGTTACTCAACGGATTCACCCCTCCACTTT.

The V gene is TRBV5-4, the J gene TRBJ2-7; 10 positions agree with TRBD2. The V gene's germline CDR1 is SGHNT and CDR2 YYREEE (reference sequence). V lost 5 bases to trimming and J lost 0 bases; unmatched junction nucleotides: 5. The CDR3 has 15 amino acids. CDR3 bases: TGTGCCAGCAGGCCGGGACTAGCGTCCTCCTACGAGCAGTACTTC. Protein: CASRPGLASSYEQYF.

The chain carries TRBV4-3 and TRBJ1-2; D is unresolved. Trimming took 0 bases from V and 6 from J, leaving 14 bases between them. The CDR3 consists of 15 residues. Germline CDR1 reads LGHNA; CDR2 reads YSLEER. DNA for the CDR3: TGCGCCAGCAGCCAAGATCAAGGAGGTTGGAATGGCTACACCTTC. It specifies CASSQDQGGWNGYTF.

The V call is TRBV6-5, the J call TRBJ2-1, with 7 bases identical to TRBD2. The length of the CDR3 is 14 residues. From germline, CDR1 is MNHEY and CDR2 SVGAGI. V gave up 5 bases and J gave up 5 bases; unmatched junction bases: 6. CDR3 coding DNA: TGTGCCAGCAGTGGTCTAGCGGACAACAATGAGCAGTTCTTC. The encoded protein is CASSGLADNNEQFF.

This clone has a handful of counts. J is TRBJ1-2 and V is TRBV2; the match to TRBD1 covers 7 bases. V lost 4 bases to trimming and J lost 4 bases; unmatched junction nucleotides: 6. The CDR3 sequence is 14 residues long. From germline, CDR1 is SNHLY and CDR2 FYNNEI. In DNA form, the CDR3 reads TGTGCCAGCAGTGGAGTGAGGGGGCTCTATGGCTACACCTTC. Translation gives CASSGVRGLYGYTF.

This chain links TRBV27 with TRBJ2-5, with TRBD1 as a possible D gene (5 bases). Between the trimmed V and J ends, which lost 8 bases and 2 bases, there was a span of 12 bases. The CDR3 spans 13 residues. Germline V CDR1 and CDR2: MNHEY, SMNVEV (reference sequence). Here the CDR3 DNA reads TGTGCCAGCGTTGGGGCAGGGCAAGAGACCCAGTACTTC. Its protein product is CASVGAGQETQYF.

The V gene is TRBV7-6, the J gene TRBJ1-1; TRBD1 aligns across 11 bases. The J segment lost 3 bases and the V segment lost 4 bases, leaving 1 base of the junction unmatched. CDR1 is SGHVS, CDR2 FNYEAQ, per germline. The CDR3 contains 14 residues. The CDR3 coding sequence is TGTGCCAGCAGCTGGGACAGGGGGTACACTGAAGCTTTCTTT. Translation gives CASSWDRGYTEAFF. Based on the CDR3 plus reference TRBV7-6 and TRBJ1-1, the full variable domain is GAGVSQSPRYKVTKRGQDVALRCDPISGHVSLYWYRQALGQGPEFLTYFNYEAQQDKSGLPNDRFSAERPEGSISTLTIQRTEQRDSAMYRCASSWDRGYTEAFFGQGTRLTVV.

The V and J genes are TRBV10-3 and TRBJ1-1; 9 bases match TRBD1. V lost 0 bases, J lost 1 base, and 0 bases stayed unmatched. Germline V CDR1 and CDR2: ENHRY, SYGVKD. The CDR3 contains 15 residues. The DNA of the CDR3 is TGTGCCATCAGTGAGTCGGGACAGGGGAACACTGAAGCTTTCTTT. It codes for CAISESGQGNTEAFF.

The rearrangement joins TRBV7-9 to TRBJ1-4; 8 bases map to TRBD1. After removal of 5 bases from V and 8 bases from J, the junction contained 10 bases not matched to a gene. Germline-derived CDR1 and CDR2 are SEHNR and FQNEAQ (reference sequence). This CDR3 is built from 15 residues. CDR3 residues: CASSARTGSSEKLFF. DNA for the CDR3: TGTGCCAGCAGCGCCCGGACAGGGTCAAGCGAAAAACTGTTTTTT.

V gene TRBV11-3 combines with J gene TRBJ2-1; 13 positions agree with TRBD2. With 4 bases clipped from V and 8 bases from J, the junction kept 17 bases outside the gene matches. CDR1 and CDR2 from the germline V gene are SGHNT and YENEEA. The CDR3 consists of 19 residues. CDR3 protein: CASSSSPHTSGGGLDEQFF. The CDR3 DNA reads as TGTGCCAGCAGCTCTTCCCCCCATACTAGCGGGGGGGGCCTGGATGAGCAGTTCTTC.

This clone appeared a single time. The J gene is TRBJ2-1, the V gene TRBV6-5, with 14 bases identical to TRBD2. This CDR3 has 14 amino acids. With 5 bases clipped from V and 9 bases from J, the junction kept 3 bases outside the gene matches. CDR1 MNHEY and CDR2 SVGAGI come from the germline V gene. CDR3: CASSRTSGGTEQFF. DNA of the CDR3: TGTGCCAGCAGTAGGACTAGCGGGGGGACTGAGCAGTTCTTC.

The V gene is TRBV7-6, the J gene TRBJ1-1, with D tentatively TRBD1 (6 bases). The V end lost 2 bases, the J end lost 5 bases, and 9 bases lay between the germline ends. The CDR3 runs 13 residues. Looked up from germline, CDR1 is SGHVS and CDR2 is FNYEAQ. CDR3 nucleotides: TGTGCCAGCAGCTTATCAGGGGCAACTGAAGCTTTCTTT. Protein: CASSLSGATEAFF. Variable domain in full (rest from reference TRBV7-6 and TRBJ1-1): GAGVSQSPRYKVTKRGQDVALRCDPISGHVSLYWYRQALGQGPEFLTYFNYEAQQDKSGLPNDRFSAERPEGSISTLTIQRTEQRDSAMYRCASSLSGATEAFFGQGTRLTVV.

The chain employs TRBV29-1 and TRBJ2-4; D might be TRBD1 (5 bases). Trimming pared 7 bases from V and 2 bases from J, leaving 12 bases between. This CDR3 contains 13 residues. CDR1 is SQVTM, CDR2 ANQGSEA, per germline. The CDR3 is CSGSWGSKNIQYF. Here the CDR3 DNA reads TGCAGCGGCTCATGGGGCTCCAAAAACATTCAGTACTTC.

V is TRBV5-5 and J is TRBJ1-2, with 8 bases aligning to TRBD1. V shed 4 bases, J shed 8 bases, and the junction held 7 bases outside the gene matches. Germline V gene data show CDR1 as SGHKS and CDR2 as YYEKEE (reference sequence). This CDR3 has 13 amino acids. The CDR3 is CASSLGQGRGYTF. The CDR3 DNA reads TGTGCCAGCAGCCTTGGACAGGGCCGGGGCTACACCTTC. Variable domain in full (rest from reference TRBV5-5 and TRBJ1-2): DAGVTQSPTHLIKTRGQQVTLRCSPISGHKSVSWYQQVLGQGPQFIFQYYEKEERGRGNFPDRFSARQFPNYSSELNVNALLLGDSALYLCASSLGQGRGYTFGSGTRLTVV.

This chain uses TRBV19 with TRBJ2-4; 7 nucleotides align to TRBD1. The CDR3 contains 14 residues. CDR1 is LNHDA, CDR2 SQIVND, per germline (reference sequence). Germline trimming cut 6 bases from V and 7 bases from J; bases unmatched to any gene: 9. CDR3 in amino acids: CASSPTGAANIQYF. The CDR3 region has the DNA TGTGCCAGTAGCCCAACAGGGGCGGCGAACATTCAGTACTTC.

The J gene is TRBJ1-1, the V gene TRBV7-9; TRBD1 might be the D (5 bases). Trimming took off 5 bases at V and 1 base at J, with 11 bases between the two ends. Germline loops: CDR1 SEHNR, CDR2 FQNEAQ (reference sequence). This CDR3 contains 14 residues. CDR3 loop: CASSARTSNTEAFF. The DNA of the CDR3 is TGTGCCAGCAGCGCCCGGACATCGAACACTGAAGCTTTCTTT.

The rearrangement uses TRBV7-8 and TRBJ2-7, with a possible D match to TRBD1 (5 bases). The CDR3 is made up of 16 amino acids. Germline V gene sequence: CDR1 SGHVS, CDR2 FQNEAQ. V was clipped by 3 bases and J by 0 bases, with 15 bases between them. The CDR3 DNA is TGTGCCAGCAGCTTGCGAAAACAGGTTCTCTCCTACGAGCAGTACTTC. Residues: CASSLRKQVLSYEQYF.

The CDR3 loop is CASSSLFSGDGKETQYF. DNA of the CDR3: TGTGCCAGCAGCTCCCTCTTTAGCGGGGACGGTAAAGAGACCCAGTACTTC. The rearrangement links TRBV11-2 to TRBJ2-5, with TRBD2 identical over 8 bases. Germline CDR1 is SGHAT and CDR2 is FQNNGV. The CDR3 length is 17 residues. V gave up 4 bases and J gave up 3 bases; unmatched junction bases: 13.

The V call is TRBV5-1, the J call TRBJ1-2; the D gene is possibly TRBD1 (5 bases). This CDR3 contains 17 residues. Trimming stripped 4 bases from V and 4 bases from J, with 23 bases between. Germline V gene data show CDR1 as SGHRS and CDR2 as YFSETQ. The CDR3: CASSISGTPGRGYGYTF. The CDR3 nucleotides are TGCGCCAGCAGCATAAGCGGGACCCCAGGCCGGGGCTATGGCTACACCTTC.

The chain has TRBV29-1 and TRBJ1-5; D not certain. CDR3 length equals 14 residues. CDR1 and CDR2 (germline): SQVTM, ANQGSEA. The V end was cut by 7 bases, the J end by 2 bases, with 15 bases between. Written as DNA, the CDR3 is TGCAGCGCCTCCGGTTATGAGGGCAATCAGCCCCAGCATTTT. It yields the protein CSASGYEGNQPQHF.

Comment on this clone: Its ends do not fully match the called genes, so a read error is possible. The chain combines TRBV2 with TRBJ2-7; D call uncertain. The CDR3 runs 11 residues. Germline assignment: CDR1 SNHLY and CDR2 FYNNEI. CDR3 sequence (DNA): TGTGCCAGCCCTCTGTCCTCCGAGCAGTACTTC. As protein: CASPLSSEQYF.

CDR3 amino acids: CATGLAGDKQYF. The CDR3, as DNA: TGTGCCACTGGACTAGCGGGGGACAAGCAGTACTTC. This chain links TRBV10-3 with TRBJ2-7; TRBD2 matches 13 bases. V lost 10 bases to trimming and J lost 8 bases; unmatched junction nucleotides: 5. The CDR3 consists of 12 residues. Per the germline V gene, CDR1 is ENHRY and CDR2 is SYGVKD.

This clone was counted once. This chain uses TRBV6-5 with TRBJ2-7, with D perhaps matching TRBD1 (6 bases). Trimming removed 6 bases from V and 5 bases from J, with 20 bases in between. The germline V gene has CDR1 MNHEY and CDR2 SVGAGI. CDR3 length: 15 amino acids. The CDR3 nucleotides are TGTGCCAGCAGGAAAGGACAGTTCGGATACCACGAGCAGTACTTC. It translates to CASRKGQFGYHEQYF.

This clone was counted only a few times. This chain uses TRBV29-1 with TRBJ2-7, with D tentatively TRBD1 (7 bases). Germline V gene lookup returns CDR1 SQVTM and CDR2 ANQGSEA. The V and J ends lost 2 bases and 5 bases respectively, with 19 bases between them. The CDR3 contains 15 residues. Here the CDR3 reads CSVESFARGVNEQYF. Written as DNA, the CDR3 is TGCAGCGTTGAATCATTTGCCAGGGGGGTAAACGAGCAGTACTTC.

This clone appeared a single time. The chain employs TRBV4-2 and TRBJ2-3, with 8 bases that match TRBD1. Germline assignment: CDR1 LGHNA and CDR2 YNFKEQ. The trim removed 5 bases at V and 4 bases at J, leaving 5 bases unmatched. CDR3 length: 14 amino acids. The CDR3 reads CASSVQGEADTQYF. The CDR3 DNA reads TGTGCCAGCAGCGTACAGGGGGAGGCAGATACGCAGTATTTT.

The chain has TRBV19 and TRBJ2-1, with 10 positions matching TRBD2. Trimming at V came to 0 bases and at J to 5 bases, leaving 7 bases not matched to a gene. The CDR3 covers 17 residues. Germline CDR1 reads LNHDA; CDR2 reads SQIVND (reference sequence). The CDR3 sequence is CASSIEVGTSVNNEQFF. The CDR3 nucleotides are TGTGCCAGTAGTATAGAAGTGGGGACTAGCGTTAACAATGAGCAGTTCTTC.

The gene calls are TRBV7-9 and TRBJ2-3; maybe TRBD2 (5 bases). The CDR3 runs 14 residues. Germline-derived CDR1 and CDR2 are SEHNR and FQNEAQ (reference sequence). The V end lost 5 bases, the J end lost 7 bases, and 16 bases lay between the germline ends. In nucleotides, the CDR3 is TGTGCCAGCAGCGCGATGACGGAGGCCCATACGCAGTATTTT. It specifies CASSAMTEAHTQYF. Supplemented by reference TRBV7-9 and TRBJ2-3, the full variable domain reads DTGVSQNPRHKITKRGQNVTFRCDPISEHNRLYWYRQTLGQGPEFLTYFQNEAQLEKSRLLSDRFSAERPKGSFSTLEIQRTEQGDSAMYLCASSAMTEAHTQYFGPGTRLTVL.

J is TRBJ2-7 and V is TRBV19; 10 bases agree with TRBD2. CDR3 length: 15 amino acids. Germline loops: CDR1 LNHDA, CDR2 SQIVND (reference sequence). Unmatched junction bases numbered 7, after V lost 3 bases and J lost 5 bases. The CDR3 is CASSIALAGFHEQYF. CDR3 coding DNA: TGTGCCAGTAGTATTGCACTAGCGGGGTTCCACGAGCAGTACTTC.

The CDR3 protein is CASSRTSGVGELFF. The CDR3 bases are TGCGCCAGCAGCAGGACTAGCGGGGTTGGGGAGCTGTTTTTT. The chain links TRBV5-1 to TRBJ2-2; the match to TRBD2 covers 12 bases. V trimming: 4 bases; J trimming: 8 bases; junction bases outside the gene matches: 3. The germline V gene encodes CDR1 SGHRS and CDR2 YFSETQ. This CDR3 has 14 residues.